This TCR beta chain is from a study of spatial heterogeneity in lung cancer. General study results and limits: The study found that expanded intratumoral alpha and beta TCR counts tracked tumor mutation counts. Of tumor T cells, an estimated coverage of around 7% was reached for alpha chains and 13% for beta chains.

Germline V CDR1 and CDR2: MNHEY, SMNVEV (reference sequence). The CDR3 covers 15 residues. A distinct unique molecular identifier was carried by each TCR cDNA molecule. TCRdb reprocessed the 5' RACE reads with MiXCR, giving one entry per CDR3 protein. Here the sample spans about 100,000 distinct CDR3 sequences, approximately 4.7% being singletons. In regard to this clonotype: What it binds is unknown. A junction boundary mismatches the germline segment, possibly from a read error.

The time point here: sample taken at primary tumor resection. TCRs were sequenced from unsorted whole RNA of tumor, nontumor lung or PBMC. The sequencing here drew on lung tumor tissue, taken at surgery. The chain employs TRBV27 and TRBJ2-5; D not resolved. The receptor's source is a male donor with early-stage non-small cell lung cancer. The CDR3 DNA follows: TGTGCCAGCAGTTTATCGAACCCGGTCCAAGAGACCCAGAACTTC. It specifies CASSLSNPVQETQNF.